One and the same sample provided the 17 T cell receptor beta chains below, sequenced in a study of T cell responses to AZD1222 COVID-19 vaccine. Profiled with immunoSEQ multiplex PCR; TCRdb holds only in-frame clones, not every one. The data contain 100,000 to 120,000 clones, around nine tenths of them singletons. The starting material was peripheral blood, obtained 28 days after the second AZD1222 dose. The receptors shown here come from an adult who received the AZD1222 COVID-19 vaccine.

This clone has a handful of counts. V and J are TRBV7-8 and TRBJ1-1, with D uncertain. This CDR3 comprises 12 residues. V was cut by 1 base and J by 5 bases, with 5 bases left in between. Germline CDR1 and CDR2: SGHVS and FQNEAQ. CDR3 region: CASSLGETEAFF. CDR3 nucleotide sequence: TGTGCCAGCAGCTTAGGTGAGACTGAAGCTTTCTTT.

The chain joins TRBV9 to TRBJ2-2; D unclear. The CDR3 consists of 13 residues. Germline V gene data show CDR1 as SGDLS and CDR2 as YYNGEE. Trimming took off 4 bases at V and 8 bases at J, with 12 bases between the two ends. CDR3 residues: CASSPTPSGELFF. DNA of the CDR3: TGTGCCAGCAGCCCGACCCCCAGTGGGGAGCTGTTTTTT.

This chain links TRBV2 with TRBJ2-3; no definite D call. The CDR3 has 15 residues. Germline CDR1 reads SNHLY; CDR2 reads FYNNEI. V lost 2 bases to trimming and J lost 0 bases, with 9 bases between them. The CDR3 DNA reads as TGTGCCAGCAGTGAACTCAGCCCTAGCACAGATACGCAGTATTTT. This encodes CASSELSPSTDTQYF.

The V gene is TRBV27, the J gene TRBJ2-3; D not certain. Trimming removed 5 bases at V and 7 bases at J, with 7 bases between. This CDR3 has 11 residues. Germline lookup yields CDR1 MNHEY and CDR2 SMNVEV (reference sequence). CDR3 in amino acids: CASSPPHTQYF. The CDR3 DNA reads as TGTGCCAGCAGTCCCCCTCATACGCAGTATTTT.

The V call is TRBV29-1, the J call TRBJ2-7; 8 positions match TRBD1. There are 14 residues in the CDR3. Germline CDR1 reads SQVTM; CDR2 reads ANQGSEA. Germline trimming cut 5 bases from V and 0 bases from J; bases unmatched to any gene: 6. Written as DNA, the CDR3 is TGCAGCGTTTCGAGACAGGGGATCTCCTACGAGCAGTACTTC. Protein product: CSVSRQGISYEQYF.

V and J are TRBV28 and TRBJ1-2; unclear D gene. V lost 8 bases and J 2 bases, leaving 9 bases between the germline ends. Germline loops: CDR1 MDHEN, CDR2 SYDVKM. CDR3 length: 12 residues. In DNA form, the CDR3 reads TGTGCCAGCGGCCCGGGGAACTATGGCTACACCTTC. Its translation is CASGPGNYGYTF.

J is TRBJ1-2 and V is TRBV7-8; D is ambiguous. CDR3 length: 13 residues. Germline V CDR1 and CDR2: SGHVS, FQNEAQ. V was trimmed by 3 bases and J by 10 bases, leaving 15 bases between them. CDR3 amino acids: CASSFGPSIDYTF. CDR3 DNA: TGTGCCAGCAGCTTCGGACCGTCAATTGACTACACCTTC.

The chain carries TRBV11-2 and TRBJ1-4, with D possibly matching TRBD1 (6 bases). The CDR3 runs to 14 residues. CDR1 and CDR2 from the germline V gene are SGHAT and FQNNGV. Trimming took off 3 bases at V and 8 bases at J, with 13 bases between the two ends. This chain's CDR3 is CASSLNRAPEKLFF. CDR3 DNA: TGTGCCAGCAGCTTGAACAGGGCCCCGGAAAAACTGTTTTTT.

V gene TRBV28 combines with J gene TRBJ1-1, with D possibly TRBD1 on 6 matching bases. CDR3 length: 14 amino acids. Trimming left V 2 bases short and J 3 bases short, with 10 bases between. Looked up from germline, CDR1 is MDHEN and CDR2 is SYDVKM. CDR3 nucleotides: TGTGCCAGCAGTTTACCAACAGGGTACACTGAAGCTTTCTTT. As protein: CASSLPTGYTEAFF.

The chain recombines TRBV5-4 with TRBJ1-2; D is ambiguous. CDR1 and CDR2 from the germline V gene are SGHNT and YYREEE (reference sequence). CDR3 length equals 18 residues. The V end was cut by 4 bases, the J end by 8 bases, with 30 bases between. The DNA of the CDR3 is TGTGCCAGCAGCCCCGCTATCCCGGGAACTCACCCTCCGGGCGGCTACACCTTC. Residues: CASSPAIPGTHPPGGYTF. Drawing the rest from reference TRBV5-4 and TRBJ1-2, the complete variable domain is ETGVTQSPTHLIKTRGQQVTLRCSSQSGHNTVSWYQQALGQGPQFIFQYYREEENGRGNFPPRFSGLQFPNYSSELNVNALELDDSALYLCASSPAIPGTHPPGGYTFGSGTRLTVV.

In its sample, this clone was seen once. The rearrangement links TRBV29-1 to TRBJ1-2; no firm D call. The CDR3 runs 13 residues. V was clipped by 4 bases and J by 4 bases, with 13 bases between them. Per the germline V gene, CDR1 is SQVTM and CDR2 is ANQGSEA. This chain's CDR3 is CSVGDTLPYGYTF. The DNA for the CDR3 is TGCAGCGTTGGTGACACCCTACCCTATGGCTACACCTTC.

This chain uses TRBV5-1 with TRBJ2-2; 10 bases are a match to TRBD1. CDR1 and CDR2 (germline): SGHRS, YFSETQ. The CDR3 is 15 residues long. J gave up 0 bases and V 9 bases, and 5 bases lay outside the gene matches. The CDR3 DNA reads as TGCGCCACCTCCGGGACAGGGGCGAACACCGGGGAGCTGTTTTTT. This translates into CATSGTGANTGELFF.

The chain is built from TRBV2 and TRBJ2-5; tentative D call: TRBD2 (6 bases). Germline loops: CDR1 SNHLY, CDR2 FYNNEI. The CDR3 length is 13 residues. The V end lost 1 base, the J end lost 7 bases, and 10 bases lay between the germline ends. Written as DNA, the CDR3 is TGTGCCAGCAGTGAAGAGGCCGGGGGGACCCAGTACTTC. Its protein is CASSEEAGGTQYF. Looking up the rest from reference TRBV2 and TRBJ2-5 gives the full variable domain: EPEVTQTPSHQVTQMGQEVILRCVPISNHLYFYWYRQILGQKVEFLVSFYNNEISEKSEIFDDQFSVERPDGSNFTLKIRSTKLEDSAMYFCASSEEAGGTQYFGPGTRLLVL.

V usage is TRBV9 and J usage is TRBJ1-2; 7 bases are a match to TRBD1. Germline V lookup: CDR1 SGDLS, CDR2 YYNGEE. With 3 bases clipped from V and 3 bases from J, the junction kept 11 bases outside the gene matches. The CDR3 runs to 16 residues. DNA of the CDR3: TGTGCCAGCAGCGCCGGACAGGTGCCACGGGACTATGGCTACACCTTC. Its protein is CASSAGQVPRDYGYTF.

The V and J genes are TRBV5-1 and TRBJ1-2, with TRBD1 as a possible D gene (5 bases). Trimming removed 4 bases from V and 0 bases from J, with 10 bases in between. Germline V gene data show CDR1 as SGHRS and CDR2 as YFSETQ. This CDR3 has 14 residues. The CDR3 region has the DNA TGCGCCAGCAGCATAGACAGAGCTAACTATGGCTACACCTTC. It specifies CASSIDRANYGYTF.

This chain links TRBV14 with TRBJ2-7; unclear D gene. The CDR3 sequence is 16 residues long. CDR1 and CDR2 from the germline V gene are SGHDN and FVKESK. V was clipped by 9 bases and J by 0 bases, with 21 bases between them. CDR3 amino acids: CARESVAGETSYEQYF. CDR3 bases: TGTGCCAGGGAAAGTGTCGCTGGAGAGACCTCCTACGAGCAGTACTTC.

The CDR3 nucleotides are TGTGCCAGCAGCTTATTAGGAAGACCCGCTGACGAGCAGTACTTC. This sequence encodes CASSLLGRPADEQYF. V usage is TRBV7-9 and J usage is TRBJ2-7; no reliable D call. CDR3 length equals 15 residues. The germline CDR1 and CDR2 sequences are SEHNR and FQNEAQ (reference sequence). V was cut by 2 bases and J by 5 bases, with 16 bases left in between.